One sample yielded the 25 T cell receptor beta chains listed below, sequenced in a study of blood T cell repertoires in COVID-19. Produced via immunoSEQ multiplex PCR; TCRdb's table is partial and in-frame only. The table shows some 150,000 clones, with 70% to 90% occurring only once. The sequencing input was peripheral blood. These receptor sequences come from a woman aged 60-75 years with COVID-19, enrolled during active disease.

This clone was detected only a few times. The J gene is TRBJ1-4, the V gene TRBV5-5; tentative D call: TRBD1 (5 bases). CDR3 length: 16 amino acids. CDR1 is SGHKS and CDR2 is YYEKEE in the germline V gene (reference sequence). The V end lost 0 bases, the J end lost 7 bases, and 16 bases lay between the germline ends. The CDR3 DNA reads as TGTGCCAGCAGCTTGGGGGCAGGGTTTGGTAGTGAAAAACTGTTTTTT. Translating it yields CASSLGAGFGSEKLFF.

The chain carries TRBV19 and TRBJ2-3, with 9 positions matching TRBD2. The CDR3 totals 15 residues. From germline, CDR1 is LNHDA and CDR2 SQIVND (reference sequence). V lost 4 bases and J lost 6; bases outside the gene matches: 8. CDR3 residues: CASSRASGDADTQYF. The CDR3 DNA follows: TGTGCCAGTAGTAGGGCTAGCGGGGATGCGGATACGCAGTATTTT.

The V and J genes are TRBV7-3 and TRBJ2-3; 7 bases line up with TRBD2. The CDR3 extends over 15 amino acids. The J segment lost 0 bases and the V segment lost 5 bases, leaving 5 bases of the junction unmatched. Germline loops: CDR1 SGHTA, CDR2 FQGTGA. CDR3 in DNA: TGTGCCAGCAGCGCCGAGCGGGGTAGCACAGATACGCAGTATTTT. It is translated as CASSAERGSTDTQYF.

The CDR3 spells CASSLLWTGNEKLFF. CDR3 sequence (DNA): TGTGCCAGCAGTTTATTATGGACAGGGAATGAAAAACTGTTTTTT. The chain carries TRBV27 and TRBJ1-4; 8 nucleotides align to TRBD1. The CDR3 is 15 amino acids. V was pared by 1 base and J by 5 bases, with 3 bases of the junction left unmatched. CDR1 and CDR2 from the germline V gene are MNHEY and SMNVEV (reference sequence). Together with reference TRBV27 and TRBJ1-4, the CDR3 gives the full variable domain: EAQVTQNPRYLITVTGKKLTVTCSQNMNHEYMSWYRQDPGLGLRQIYYSMNVEVTDKGDVPEGYKVSRKEKRNFPLILESPSPNQTSLYFCASSLLWTGNEKLFFGSGTQLSVL.

The chain uses TRBV4-2 and TRBJ2-2; D gene ambiguous. CDR1 is LGHNA, CDR2 YNFKEQ, per germline. This CDR3 has 14 amino acids. The ends were cut back, 0 bases at V and 5 bases at J, with 7 bases in the middle. The CDR3 region is CASSQDKRTGELFF. CDR3 DNA sequence: TGTGCCAGCAGCCAAGATAAACGGACCGGGGAGCTGTTTTTT.

The chain is built from TRBV9 and TRBJ1-3; 9 bases map to TRBD1. The germline CDR1 and CDR2 sequences are SGDLS and YYNGEE. The ends lost 4 bases at V and 4 bases at J; junction bases unmatched: 6. The CDR3 length is 15 residues. CDR3 coding DNA: TGTGCCAGCAGCACCCGAGGGACAGGGGGAAACACCATATATTTT. This encodes CASSTRGTGGNTIYF.

This clone was observed a handful of times. The chain uses TRBV4-2 and TRBJ1-6; tentative D call: TRBD1 (5 bases). Germline V gene data show CDR1 as LGHNA and CDR2 as YNFKEQ. CDR3 length equals 16 residues. V lost 1 base and J lost 2, with 9 bases in between. CDR3 in DNA: TGTGCCAGCAGCCAAGCGATACAGGCCTATAATTCACCCCTCCACTTT. It is translated as CASSQAIQAYNSPLHF.

This chain joins TRBV24-1 and TRBJ2-2; 10 nucleotides match TRBD1. This CDR3 region has 16 residues. From germline, CDR1 is KGHDR and CDR2 SFDVKD. The ends lost 0 bases at V and 6 bases at J; junction bases unmatched: 3. CDR3 in DNA: TGTGCCACCAGTGATTTGTTTGGACAGGGGGCCGGGGAGCTGTTTTTT. Its protein product is CATSDLFGQGAGELFF.

This clone was seen a handful of times. The V gene is TRBV10-3, the J gene TRBJ1-1, with TRBD1 matching over 8 bases. This CDR3 is built from 15 residues. Germline CDR1 and CDR2: ENHRY and SYGVKD. With V trimmed by 4 bases and J by 3 bases, 7 bases remained unmatched. The CDR3 sequence: CAISGGTGGDTEAFF. The CDR3 DNA sequence: TGTGCCATCAGTGGGGGAACAGGGGGAGACACTGAAGCTTTCTTT.

This clone came up a few times. V and J are TRBV3-1 (or the pseudogene TRBV3-2) and TRBJ1-4; D perhaps matches TRBD1 (5 bases). Germline V gives CDR1 LGHDT, CDR2 YNNKEL (reference sequence). V gave up 0 bases and J gave up 8 bases, with 13 bases separating them. The length of the CDR3 is 15 residues. The CDR3 is CASSQEGGAREKLFF. The CDR3 bases are TGTGCCAGCAGCCAAGAAGGAGGGGCGCGAGAAAAACTGTTTTTT.

This rearrangement joins TRBV7-3 to TRBJ1-3, with 8 positions matching TRBD1. J was trimmed by 0 bases and V by 5 bases; bases with no gene match: 3. The germline V gene encodes CDR1 SGHTA and CDR2 FQGTGA. The CDR3 covers 15 residues. CDR3 sequence reads: CASSPGTGSGNTIYF. The CDR3, as DNA: TGTGCCAGCAGCCCTGGGACAGGCTCTGGAAACACCATATATTTT.

This sequence joins TRBV23-1 and TRBJ2-7, with 12 bases aligning to TRBD2. TRBV23-1 is an ORF, and what it does is uncertain. V dropped 10 bases and J dropped 2; count of bases not matched to a gene: 6. The CDR3 runs 14 residues. The CDR3 DNA sequence: TGCGCCACCCCAAGACTAGCGGGGGCCTACGAGCAGTACTTC. Its protein is CATPRLAGAYEQYF.

Only a few counts were recorded for this clone. The chain employs TRBV4-1 and TRBJ1-1; a possible D gene is TRBD1 (6 bases). Trimming took off 5 bases at V and 11 bases at J, with 12 bases between the two ends. Germline V gene sequence: CDR1 MGHRA, CDR2 YSYEKL. CDR3 size: 11 residues. This CDR3 reads CASSVQGIAFF. The DNA of the CDR3 is TGCGCCAGCAGCGTCCAGGGGATCGCTTTCTTT.

The chain recombines TRBV24-1 with TRBJ1-3; 7 nucleotides match TRBD1. With 4 bases clipped from V and 0 bases from J, the junction kept 11 bases outside the gene matches. The CDR3 extends over 18 amino acids. Per germline, CDR1 KGHDR and CDR2 SFDVKD. CDR3 loop: CATSERTGSRGSGNTIYF. CDR3 nucleotide sequence: TGTGCCACCAGTGAAAGGACAGGCTCAAGGGGCTCTGGAAACACCATATATTTT.

The chain joins TRBV6-1 to TRBJ1-2; a possible D gene is TRBD1 (5 bases). Trimming removed 2 bases from V and 2 bases from J, with 21 bases in between. The CDR3 sequence is 18 residues long. The germline V gene has CDR1 MNHNS and CDR2 SASEGT. The CDR3 bases are TGTGCCAGCAGTGAACGTTATTGGTCGGACACGACAAACTATGGCTACACCTTC. This gives the protein CASSERYWSDTTNYGYTF.

The chain couples TRBV14 to TRBJ2-2; TRBD2 might be the D (7 bases). The CDR3 extends over 16 amino acids. The germline V and J ends were trimmed by 5 bases and 4 bases, with 17 bases remaining between them. From germline, CDR1 is SGHDN and CDR2 FVKESK. The CDR3 region is CASSAGGLWGTGELFF. In DNA, the CDR3 is TGTGCCAGCAGCGCCGGGGGGCTCTGGGGCACCGGGGAGCTGTTTTTT.

The rearrangement links TRBV19 to TRBJ1-5, with 7 bases aligning to TRBD1. The CDR3 extends over 18 amino acids. Germline V CDR1 and CDR2: LNHDA, SQIVND (reference sequence). V trimming: 5 bases; J trimming: 9 bases; junction bases outside the gene matches: 22. CDR3 sequence: CASSLRDYAIRGMRPQHF. CDR3 DNA: TGTGCCAGTAGTCTAAGAGACTATGCCATCAGGGGGATGCGGCCCCAGCATTTT.

J is TRBJ1-6 and V is TRBV2, with TRBD1 as a possible D gene (6 bases). Germline CDR1 reads SNHLY; CDR2 reads FYNNEI. Trimming stripped 3 bases from V and 14 bases from J, with 17 bases between. The CDR3 loop spans 14 amino acids. CDR3: CASSEGAGVRALHF. Written as DNA, the CDR3 is TGTGCCAGCAGTGAGGGGGCAGGGGTTCGGGCCCTCCACTTT.

This clone appeared a single time. The chain carries TRBV7-8 and TRBJ1-3, with 11 nucleotides matching TRBD1. The CDR3 runs 19 residues. The germline gives CDR1 SGHVS, CDR2 FQNEAQ. J gave up 2 bases and V 2 bases, and 11 bases lay outside the gene matches. CDR3 nucleotide sequence: TGTGCCAGCAGCTTAACCGGGACAGGGGGTTCTTTGACTGGAAACACCATATATTTT. It specifies CASSLTGTGGSLTGNTIYF.

The CDR3 DNA is TGTGCCTGGAGTAAGGGGACAGGGGGCTTCTATAATTCACCCCTCCACTTT. Encoded protein: CAWSKGTGGFYNSPLHF. The chain links TRBV30 to TRBJ1-6; the match to TRBD1 covers 12 bases. CDR1 is GTSNPN and CDR2 is SVGIG in the germline V gene (reference sequence). Trimming at V came to 2 bases and at J to 3 bases, leaving 5 bases not matched to a gene. This CDR3 has 17 amino acids.

The V gene is TRBV5-1, the J gene TRBJ1-6; 8 positions match TRBD1. CDR1 and CDR2 from the germline V gene are SGHRS and YFSETQ. The V gene end was trimmed by 0 bases and the J gene end by 2 bases; junction bases not matched to a gene: 10. The CDR3 is 19 residues long. The CDR3: CASSLEWTGTGTYNSPLHF. The CDR3 nucleotides read TGCGCCAGCAGCTTGGAGTGGACAGGGACCGGGACCTATAATTCACCCCTCCACTTT.

This clone was recorded only once. V and J are TRBV5-8 and TRBJ2-1, with 13 bases that match TRBD2. The J segment lost 6 bases and the V segment lost 4 bases, leaving 16 bases of the junction unmatched. Germline assignment: CDR1 SGHTS and CDR2 YDEGEE. The CDR3 runs to 19 residues. CDR3 in DNA: TGTGCCAGCAGCGGGGCCTGGACTAGCGGGGGACGACGAGCCAATGAGCAGTTCTTC. The encoded protein is CASSGAWTSGGRRANEQFF. Based on the CDR3 plus reference TRBV5-8 and TRBJ2-1, the full variable domain is EAGVTQSPTHLIKTRGQQATLRCSPISGHTSVYWYQQALGLGLQFLLWYDEGEERNRGNFPPRFSGRQFPNYSSELNVNALELEDSALYLCASSGAWTSGGRRANEQFFGPGTRLTVL.

The chain uses TRBV25-1 and TRBJ1-6; 7 nucleotides align to TRBD1. Looked up from germline, CDR1 is MGHDK and CDR2 is SYGVNS. This CDR3 is built from 15 residues. After removal of 6 bases from V and 6 bases from J, the junction contained 8 bases not matched to a gene. The CDR3 DNA follows: TGTGCCAGCAGGGCCTCCGGGACAGCTAATTCACCCCTCCACTTT. It is translated as CASRASGTANSPLHF.

V is TRBV11-2 and J is TRBJ2-7, with 8 nucleotides matching TRBD2. The CDR3 is 17 residues long. From germline, CDR1 is SGHAT and CDR2 FQNNGV. Trimming at V came to 4 bases and at J to 0 bases, leaving 11 bases not matched to a gene. As DNA, the CDR3 is TGTGCCAGCAGCTCTAGGGGAACTAGCGGAAGCTCCTACGAGCAGTACTTC. Translated: CASSSRGTSGSSYEQYF.

This clone was detected only a few times. This chain connects TRBV4-1 to TRBJ1-1; perhaps TRBD1 as D (5 bases). The length of the CDR3 is 14 residues. V lost 0 bases, J lost 3 bases, and 8 bases lay in between. Germline V lookup: CDR1 MGHRA, CDR2 YSYEKL. The CDR3 loop is CASSQDPRDTEAFF. Written as DNA, the CDR3 is TGCGCCAGCAGCCAAGATCCCAGGGACACTGAAGCTTTCTTT.